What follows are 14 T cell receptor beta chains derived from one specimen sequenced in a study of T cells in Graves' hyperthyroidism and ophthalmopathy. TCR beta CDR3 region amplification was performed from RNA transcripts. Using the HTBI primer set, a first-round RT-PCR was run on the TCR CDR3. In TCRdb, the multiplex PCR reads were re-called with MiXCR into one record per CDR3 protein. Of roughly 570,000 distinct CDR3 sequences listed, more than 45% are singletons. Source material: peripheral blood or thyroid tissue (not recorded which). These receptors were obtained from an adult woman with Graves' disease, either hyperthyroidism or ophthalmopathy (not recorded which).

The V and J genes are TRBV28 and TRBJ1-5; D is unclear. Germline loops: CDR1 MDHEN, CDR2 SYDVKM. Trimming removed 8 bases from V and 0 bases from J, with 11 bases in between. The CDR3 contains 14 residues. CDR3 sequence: CASGSLLSNQPQHF. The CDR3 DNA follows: TGTGCCAGCGGCTCCCTCCTTAGCAATCAGCCCCAGCATTTT.

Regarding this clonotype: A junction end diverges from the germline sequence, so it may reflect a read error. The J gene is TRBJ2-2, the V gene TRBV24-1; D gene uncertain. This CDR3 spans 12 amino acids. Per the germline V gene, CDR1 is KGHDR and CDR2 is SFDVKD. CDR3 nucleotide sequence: TGTGTCACCAGTGATATAGCCGGGGAGCTGTTTTTT. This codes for CVTSDIAGELFF.

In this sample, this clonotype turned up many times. CDR3 residues: CSARVYTEAFF. The CDR3 DNA sequence: TGCAGTGCTAGAGTTTACACTGAAGCTTTCTTT. The chain has TRBV20-1 and TRBJ1-1; D ambiguous. The CDR3 has 11 amino acids. Germline V gives CDR1 DFQATT, CDR2 SNEGSKA (reference sequence). Trimming removed 1 base from V and 3 bases from J, with 3 bases in between.

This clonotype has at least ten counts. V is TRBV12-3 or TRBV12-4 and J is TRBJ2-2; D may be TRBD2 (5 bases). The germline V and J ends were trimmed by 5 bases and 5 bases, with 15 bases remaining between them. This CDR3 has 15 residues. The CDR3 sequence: CASSPQRHPTGELFF. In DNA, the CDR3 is TGTGCCAGCAGTCCTCAGCGGCATCCGACCGGGGAGCTGTTTTTT.

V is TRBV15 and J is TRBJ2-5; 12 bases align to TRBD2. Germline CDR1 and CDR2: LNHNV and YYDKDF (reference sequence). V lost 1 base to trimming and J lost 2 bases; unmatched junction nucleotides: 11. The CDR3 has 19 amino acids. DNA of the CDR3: TGTGCCACCAGCAGAGGTCCCGCGACTAGCGGGAGTCCTCAAGAGACCCAGTACTTC. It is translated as CATSRGPATSGSPQETQYF.

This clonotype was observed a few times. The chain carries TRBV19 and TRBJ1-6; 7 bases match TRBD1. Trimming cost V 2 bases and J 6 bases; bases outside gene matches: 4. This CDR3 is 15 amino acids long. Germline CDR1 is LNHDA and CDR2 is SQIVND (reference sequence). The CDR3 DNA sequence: TGTGCCAGTAGTATATCCGGGACAGCTAATTCACCCCTCCACTTT. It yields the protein CASSISGTANSPLHF.

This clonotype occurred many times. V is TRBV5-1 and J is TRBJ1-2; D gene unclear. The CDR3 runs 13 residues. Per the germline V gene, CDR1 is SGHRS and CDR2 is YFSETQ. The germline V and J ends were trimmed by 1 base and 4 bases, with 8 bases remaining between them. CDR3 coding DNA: TGCGCCAGCAGCTTGCAGGACGGCTATGGCTACACCTTC. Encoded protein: CASSLQDGYGYTF.

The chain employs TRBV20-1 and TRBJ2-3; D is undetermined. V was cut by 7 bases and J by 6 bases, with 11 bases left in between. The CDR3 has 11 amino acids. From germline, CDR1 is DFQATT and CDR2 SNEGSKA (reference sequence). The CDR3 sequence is CSEGLPDTQYF. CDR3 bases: TGCAGTGAGGGTCTCCCCGATACGCAGTATTTT.

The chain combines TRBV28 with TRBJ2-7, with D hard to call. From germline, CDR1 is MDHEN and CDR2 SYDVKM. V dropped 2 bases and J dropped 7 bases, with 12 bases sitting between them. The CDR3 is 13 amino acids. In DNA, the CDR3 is TGTGCCAGCAGTTTACGTAGGGTGGAAGAGCAGTACTTC. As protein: CASSLRRVEEQYF.

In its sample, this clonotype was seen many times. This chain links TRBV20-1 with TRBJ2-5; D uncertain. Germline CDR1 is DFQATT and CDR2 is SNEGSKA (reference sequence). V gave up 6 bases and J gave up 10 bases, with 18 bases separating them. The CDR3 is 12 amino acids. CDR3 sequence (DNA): TGCAGTGCCACGAACCCCGGTTTGGGCCAGTACTTC. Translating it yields CSATNPGLGQYF.

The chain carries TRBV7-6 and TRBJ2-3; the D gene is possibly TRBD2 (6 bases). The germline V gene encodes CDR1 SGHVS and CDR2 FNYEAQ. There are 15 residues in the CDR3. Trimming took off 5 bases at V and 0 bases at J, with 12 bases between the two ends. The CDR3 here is CASSVLAFSTDTQYF. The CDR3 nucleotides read TGTGCCAGCAGCGTCCTAGCGTTCAGCACAGATACGCAGTATTTT. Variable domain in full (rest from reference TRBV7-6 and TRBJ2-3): GAGVSQSPRYKVTKRGQDVALRCDPISGHVSLYWYRQALGQGPEFLTYFNYEAQQDKSGLPNDRFSAERPEGSISTLTIQRTEQRDSAMYRCASSVLAFSTDTQYFGPGTRLTVL.

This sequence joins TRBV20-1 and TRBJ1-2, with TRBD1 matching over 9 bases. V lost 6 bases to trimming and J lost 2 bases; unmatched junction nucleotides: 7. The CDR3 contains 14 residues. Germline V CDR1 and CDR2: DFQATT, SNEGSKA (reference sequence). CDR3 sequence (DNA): TGCAGTGCGTGGGACAGGGCAGGGAACTATGGCTACACCTTC. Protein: CSAWDRAGNYGYTF.

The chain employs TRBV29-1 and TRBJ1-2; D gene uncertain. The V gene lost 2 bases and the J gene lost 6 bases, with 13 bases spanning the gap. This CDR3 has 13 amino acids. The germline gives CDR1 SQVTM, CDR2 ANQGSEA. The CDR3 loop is CSVEKEQLNGYTF. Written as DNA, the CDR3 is TGCAGCGTTGAAAAAGAACAGCTAAATGGCTACACCTTC.

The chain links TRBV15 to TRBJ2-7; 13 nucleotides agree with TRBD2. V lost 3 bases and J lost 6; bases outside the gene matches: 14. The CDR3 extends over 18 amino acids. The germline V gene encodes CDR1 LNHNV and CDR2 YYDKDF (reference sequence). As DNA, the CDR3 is TGTGCCACCAGCAGCTTAACGGGAAGGACTAGCGGGAGATGCGAGCAGTACTTC. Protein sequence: CATSSLTGRTSGRCEQYF.